The source of this TCR beta chain is a study of cytomegalovirus exposure and HLA in healthy donors. Study outcomes and limitations: A cluster of highly shared sequence variants was likely a sequencing artifact.

This CDR3 region has 17 residues. V was pared by 2 bases and J by 0 bases, with 9 bases of the junction left unmatched. Germline values: CDR1 SNHLY, CDR2 FYNNEI. The PCR made use of 60 Vbeta and 13 Jbeta primers. Data came from immunoSEQ multiplex PCR; TCRdb stores just in-frame clones and leaves some out. Of about 130,000 clones in the sample, 70% to 80% were seen once. In this sample, this clone turned up a few times. Its antigen is not identified. The TCR originated in a man between 35 and 55 years old in good health and CMV-seropositive. This rearrangement joins TRBV2 to TRBJ2-7; 8 positions agree with TRBD2. Sequencing was done on a sample of PBMCs. The CDR3 bases are TGTGCCAGCAGTGAAACTCGGGGGGGACTCAGCTCCTACGAGCAGTACTTC. Residues: CASSETRGGLSSYEQYF.